These 21 T cell receptor beta chains originate from one sample sequenced in a study of cytomegalovirus exposure and HLA in healthy donors. Primers for the PCR totalled 60 Vbeta and 13 Jbeta. TCRdb keeps only in-frame clones here, not all; method: immunoSEQ multiplex PCR. The repertoire holds under 200,000 clones, with about three quarters as singletons. Sample: PBMCs. These receptor sequences come from a man younger than 35 in good health and CMV-seronegative.

V gene TRBV27 combines with J gene TRBJ2-3; weak D call: TRBD2 (5 bases). Trimming stripped 7 bases from V and 4 bases from J, with 12 bases between. This CDR3 contains 13 residues. Germline V gene sequence: CDR1 MNHEY, CDR2 SMNVEV (reference sequence). DNA of the CDR3: TGTGCCAGCATCCCCACGGGGTCAGATACGCAGTATTTT. Translating it yields CASIPTGSDTQYF.

The chain couples TRBV27 to TRBJ1-5; weak D call: TRBD1 (6 bases). The germline V gene has CDR1 MNHEY and CDR2 SMNVEV (reference sequence). Deletions cut 5 bases from V and 4 bases from J, with 9 bases between. The CDR3 consists of 13 residues. The chain's CDR3 is CASSLQGNQPQHF. In DNA, the CDR3 is TGTGCCAGCAGTCTACAGGGAAATCAGCCCCAGCATTTT.

The CDR3 nucleotides are TGTGCCAGCAGCTCAACCGCGAGGGCCAACGTCCTGACTTTC. It specifies CASSSTARANVLTF. This chain uses TRBV5-6 with TRBJ2-6; D is ambiguous. V gave up 3 bases and J gave up 5 bases, with 9 bases separating them. Germline V CDR1 and CDR2: SGHDT, YYEEEE. There are 14 residues in the CDR3.

The chain links TRBV9 to TRBJ2-1; TRBD2 is a possible D gene (7 bases). Germline values: CDR1 SGDLS, CDR2 YYNGEE. This CDR3 has 15 residues. The V end was cut by 4 bases, the J end by 10 bases, with 21 bases between. The CDR3 DNA reads TGTGCCAGCAGCCCCGAGGGGGGGGTATCGTACGAGCAGTTCTTC. The encoded protein is CASSPEGGVSYEQFF.

This chain connects TRBV15 to TRBJ1-5; 12 bases align to TRBD1. The CDR3 totals 15 residues. Germline V gene sequence: CDR1 LNHNV, CDR2 YYDKDF (reference sequence). Unmatched junction bases numbered 5, after V lost 5 bases and J lost 6 bases. CDR3 sequence: CATSLGQGATQPQHF. The CDR3 DNA follows: TGTGCCACCAGCCTGGGACAGGGGGCGACTCAGCCCCAGCATTTT.

This chain connects TRBV30 to TRBJ1-5, with D uncertain. The germline V and J ends were trimmed by 4 bases and 7 bases, with 14 bases remaining between them. CDR1 is GTSNPN, CDR2 SVGIG, per germline (reference sequence). CDR3 length: 13 amino acids. CDR3 coding DNA: TGTGCCTGGACCCACGGGGTGGAACAGCCCCAGCATTTT. Amino acids: CAWTHGVEQPQHF.

The V call is TRBV10-1, the J call TRBJ2-3, with TRBD2 matching over 13 bases. V gave up 4 bases and J gave up 6 bases; unmatched junction bases: 4. The CDR3 spans 15 residues. CDR1 and CDR2 (germline): WNHNN, SYGVQD (reference sequence). Written as DNA, the CDR3 is TGCGCCAGCAGTGGACCGGGACTAGCGGGGGATACGCAGTATTTT. The encoded protein is CASSGPGLAGDTQYF.

The CDR3 nucleotides read TGTGCCAGCTCACCGACCGGGGGGGCTGAAGCTTTCTTT. This encodes CASSPTGGAEAFF. The chain carries TRBV18 and TRBJ1-1, with D maybe TRBD1 (5 bases). The CDR3 has 13 amino acids. CDR1 is KGHSH and CDR2 is LQKENI in the germline V gene. V lost 3 bases and J 6 bases, leaving 11 bases between the germline ends.

The DNA for the CDR3 is TGTGCCAGCAGTAAGACTAGCGGCCCCCCCGGAGATACGCAGTATTTT. This codes for CASSKTSGPPGDTQYF. The rearrangement links TRBV6-6 to TRBJ2-3; 9 nucleotides line up with TRBD2. Germline CDR1 MNHNY, CDR2 SVGAGI (reference sequence). With 5 bases clipped from V and 5 bases from J, the junction kept 11 bases outside the gene matches. The CDR3 length is 16 residues.

The chain has TRBV4-1 and TRBJ2-7, with D tentatively TRBD1 (5 bases). Trimming pared 4 bases from V and 0 bases from J, leaving 10 bases between. Germline CDR1 and CDR2: MGHRA and YSYEKL. The CDR3 length is 14 residues. The DNA of the CDR3 is TGCGCCAGCAGCCGGGGCCGGAACTCCTACGAGCAGTACTTC. This sequence encodes CASSRGRNSYEQYF.

V is TRBV5-4 and J is TRBJ1-1; perhaps TRBD1 as D (6 bases). Per germline, CDR1 SGHNT and CDR2 YYREEE (reference sequence). V was trimmed by 3 bases and J by 0 bases, leaving 12 bases between them. CDR3 size: 15 residues. This CDR3 reads CASSSLQGVNTEAFF. In nucleotides, the CDR3 is TGTGCCAGCAGCTCGCTACAGGGTGTGAACACTGAAGCTTTCTTT.

The chain combines TRBV19 with TRBJ1-2, with D possibly being TRBD1 (5 bases). This CDR3 has 15 residues. Germline CDR1 reads LNHDA; CDR2 reads SQIVND (reference sequence). Trimming pared 6 bases from V and 1 base from J, leaving 15 bases between. The CDR3 DNA follows: TGTGCCAGTAGAAGCCCGGGACTGAGTAACTATGGCTACACCTTC. Translating it yields CASRSPGLSNYGYTF.

The chain couples TRBV5-4 to TRBJ1-2; TRBD1 is a possible D gene (5 bases). Looked up from germline, CDR1 is SGHNT and CDR2 is YYREEE (reference sequence). Trimming left V 4 bases short and J 8 bases short, with 15 bases between. This CDR3 contains 13 residues. In DNA, the CDR3 is TGTGCCAGCAGCCTCGGGGGGGGAGGCGGCTACACCTTC. It translates to CASSLGGGGGYTF.

The V gene is TRBV27, the J gene TRBJ2-1; TRBD2 is a possible D gene (6 bases). CDR1 is MNHEY and CDR2 is SMNVEV in the germline V gene (reference sequence). The ends were cut back, 6 bases at V and 5 bases at J, with 14 bases in the middle. This CDR3 spans 14 amino acids. The CDR3, as DNA: TGTGCCAGCAGACACGGGGGACCTAACAATGAGCAGTTCTTC. It codes for CASRHGGPNNEQFF.

This rearrangement joins TRBV5-6 to TRBJ2-5; D uncertain. The CDR3 spans 17 residues. Trimming stripped 1 base from V and 5 bases from J, with 21 bases between. CDR1 and CDR2 from the germline V gene are SGHDT and YYEEEE. CDR3 sequence reads: CASSLQFGGSSTETQYF. The CDR3, as DNA: TGTGCCAGCAGCTTGCAGTTCGGCGGTTCTTCCACCGAGACCCAGTACTTC.

The chain recombines TRBV28 with TRBJ2-3, with TRBD1 identical over 8 bases. Trimming took 7 bases from V and 2 from J; bases not matched to a gene: 5. CDR1 MDHEN and CDR2 SYDVKM come from the germline V gene. CDR3 size: 14 residues. The CDR3 loop is CASNQGAYTDTQYF. The CDR3, as DNA: TGTGCCAGCAACCAGGGGGCCTACACAGATACGCAGTATTTT.

This clone was observed a few times. J is TRBJ1-5 and V is TRBV27; 8 nucleotides agree with TRBD1. Germline CDR1 reads MNHEY; CDR2 reads SMNVEV (reference sequence). The CDR3 is made up of 15 amino acids. Trimming took 5 bases from V and 7 from J; bases not matched to a gene: 10. CDR3 bases: TGTGCCAGCAGTCCTGGACAGGGCCCAGGGCAGCCCCAGCATTTT. It encodes CASSPGQGPGQPQHF.

The chain uses TRBV5-6 and TRBJ2-4, with 8 nucleotides matching TRBD2. The ends lost 1 base at V and 1 base at J; junction bases unmatched: 13. This CDR3 has 19 amino acids. Germline CDR1 SGHDT, CDR2 YYEEEE. In nucleotides, the CDR3 is TGTGCCAGCAGCTTGTTCAGGCTGAGGACTAGCATCGCCAAAAACATTCAGTACTTC. This sequence encodes CASSLFRLRTSIAKNIQYF.

This chain uses TRBV5-6 with TRBJ2-7; 12 bases match TRBD1. CDR1 is SGHDT, CDR2 YYEEEE, per germline. The CDR3 loop spans 14 amino acids. J was trimmed by 5 bases and V by 3 bases; bases with no gene match: 3. The CDR3, as DNA: TGTGCCAGCAGCTACGGGACAGGGGGCGACGAGCAGTACTTC. It translates to CASSYGTGGDEQYF.

The rearrangement uses TRBV2 and TRBJ1-1; 8 bases are shared with TRBD1. The V gene end was trimmed by 2 bases and the J gene end by 5 bases; junction bases not matched to a gene: 4. Germline V gene sequence: CDR1 SNHLY, CDR2 FYNNEI. The length of the CDR3 is 14 residues. The CDR3 region is CASSEQGALTEAFF. CDR3 nucleotide sequence: TGTGCCAGCAGTGAACAGGGGGCGCTGACTGAAGCTTTCTTT.

Only a few counts were recorded for this clone. The chain combines TRBV6-4 with TRBJ2-3; 10 bases match TRBD1. The J segment lost 5 bases and the V segment lost 8 bases, leaving 10 bases of the junction unmatched. The germline V gene has CDR1 MRHNA and CDR2 SNTAGT. The CDR3 is 15 amino acids. CDR3 bases: TGTGCCAGCTCTCCGACAGGGGGCGAGGGAGATACGCAGTATTTT. Translated: CASSPTGGEGDTQYF.